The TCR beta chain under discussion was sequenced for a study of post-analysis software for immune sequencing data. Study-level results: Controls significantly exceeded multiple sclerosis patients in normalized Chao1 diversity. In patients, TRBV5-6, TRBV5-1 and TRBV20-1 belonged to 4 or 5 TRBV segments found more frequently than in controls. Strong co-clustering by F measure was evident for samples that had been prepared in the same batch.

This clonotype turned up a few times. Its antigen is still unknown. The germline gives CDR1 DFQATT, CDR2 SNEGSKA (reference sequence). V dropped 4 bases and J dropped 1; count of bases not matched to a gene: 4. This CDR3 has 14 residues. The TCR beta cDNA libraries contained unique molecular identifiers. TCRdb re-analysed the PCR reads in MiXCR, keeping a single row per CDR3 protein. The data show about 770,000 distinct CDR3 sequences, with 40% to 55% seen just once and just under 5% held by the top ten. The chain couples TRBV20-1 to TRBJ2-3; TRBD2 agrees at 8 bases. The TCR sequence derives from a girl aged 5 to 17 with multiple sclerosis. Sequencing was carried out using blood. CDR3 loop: CSAKAGVGTDTQYF. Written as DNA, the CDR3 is TGCAGTGCTAAAGCGGGAGTGGGCACAGATACGCAGTATTTT.